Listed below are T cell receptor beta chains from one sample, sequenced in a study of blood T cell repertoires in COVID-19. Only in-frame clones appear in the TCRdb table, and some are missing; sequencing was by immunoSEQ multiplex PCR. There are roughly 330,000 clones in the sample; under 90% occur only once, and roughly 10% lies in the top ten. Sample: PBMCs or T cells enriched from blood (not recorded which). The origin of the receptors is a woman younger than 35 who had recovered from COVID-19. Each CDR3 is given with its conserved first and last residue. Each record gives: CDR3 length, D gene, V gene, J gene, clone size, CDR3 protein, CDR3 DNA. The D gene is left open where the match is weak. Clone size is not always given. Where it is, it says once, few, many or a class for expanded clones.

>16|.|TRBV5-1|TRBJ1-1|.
CASGRGVDRPNTEAFF
TGCGCCAGCGGACGGGGGGTCGACAGGCCGAACACTGAAGCTTTCTTT
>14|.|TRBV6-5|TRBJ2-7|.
CASSYRRSSYEQYF
TGTGCCAGCAGTTACCGACGGAGCTCCTACGAGCAGTACTTC
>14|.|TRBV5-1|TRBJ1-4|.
CASSLMTVNEKLFF
TGCGCCAGCAGCTTGATGACAGTTAATGAAAAACTGTTTTTT
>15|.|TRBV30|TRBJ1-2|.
CAWRERGGPGYGYTF
TGTGCCTGGAGGGAAAGGGGGGGCCCTGGCTATGGCTACACCTTC
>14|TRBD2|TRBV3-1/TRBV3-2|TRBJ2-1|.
CASSQTLAGLEQFF
TGTGCCAGCAGCCAAACTTTAGCGGGCCTTGAGCAGTTCTTC
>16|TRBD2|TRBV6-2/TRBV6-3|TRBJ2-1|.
CASSFVVLAGVGEQFF
TGTGCCAGCAGTTTCGTTGTTTTAGCGGGAGTGGGGGAGCAGTTCTTC
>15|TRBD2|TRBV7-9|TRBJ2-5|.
CASSLRTSEGETQYF
TGTGCCAGCAGCTTAAGGACTAGCGAGGGGGAGACCCAGTACTTC
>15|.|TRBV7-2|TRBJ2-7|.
CASSLVAGTTYEQYF
TGTGCCAGCAGCTTAGTTGCGGGAACTACCTACGAGCAGTACTTC
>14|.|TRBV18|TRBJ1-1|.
CATAEVEGRTEAFF
TGTGCCACCGCCGAGGTGGAGGGGCGCACTGAAGCTTTCTTT
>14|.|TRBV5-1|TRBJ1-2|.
CASSPDRRGDGYTF
TGCGCCAGCAGCCCTGACAGGCGTGGAGATGGCTACACCTTC
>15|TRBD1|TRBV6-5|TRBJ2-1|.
CASSYEGASYNEQFF
TGTGCCAGCAGTTACGAGGGGGCCTCCTACAATGAGCAGTTCTTC
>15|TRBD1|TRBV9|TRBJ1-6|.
CASSAPGQGGSPLHF
TGTGCCAGCAGCGCCCCGGGACAGGGAGGATCACCCCTCCACTTT
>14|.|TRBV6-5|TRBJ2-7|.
CASREGPLPYEQYF
TGTGCCAGCAGGGAGGGACCCCTTCCCTACGAGCAGTACTTC
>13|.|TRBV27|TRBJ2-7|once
CASSSQVSHEQYF
TGTGCCAGCAGTTCCCAGGTGAGCCACGAGCAGTACTTC
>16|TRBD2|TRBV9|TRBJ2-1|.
CASSERGGAAYNEQFF
TGTGCCAGCAGCGAGAGGGGAGGGGCCGCCTACAATGAGCAGTTCTTC
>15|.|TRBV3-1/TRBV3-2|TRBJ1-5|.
CASSNGQPINQPQHF
TGTGCCAGCAGCAACGGACAGCCTATCAATCAGCCCCAGCATTTT
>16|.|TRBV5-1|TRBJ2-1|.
CASRRASSATYNEQFF
TGCGCCAGCAGAAGAGCGTCCAGTGCCACCTACAATGAGCAGTTCTTC
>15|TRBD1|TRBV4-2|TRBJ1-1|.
CASSPLQGAKTEAFF
TGTGCCAGCAGCCCTCTCCAGGGGGCCAAAACTGAAGCTTTCTTT
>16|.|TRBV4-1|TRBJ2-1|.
CASSQPYSRSYNEQFF
TGCGCCAGCAGCCAGCCATACAGCCGATCCTACAATGAGCAGTTCTTC
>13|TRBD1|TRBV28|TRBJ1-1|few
CATSGTDNTEAFF
TGTGCCACATCCGGGACAGATAACACTGAAGCTTTCTTT
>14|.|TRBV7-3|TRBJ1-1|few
CASSRTTGNTEAFF
TGTGCCAGCAGCCGGACGACAGGGAACACTGAAGCTTTCTTT
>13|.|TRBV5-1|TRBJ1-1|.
CASSFGERIEAFF
TGCGCCAGCAGCTTTGGAGAAAGGATTGAAGCTTTCTTT
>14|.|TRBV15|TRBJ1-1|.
CATSRGAANTEAFF
TGTGCCACCAGCAGAGGGGCCGCGAACACTGAAGCTTTCTTT
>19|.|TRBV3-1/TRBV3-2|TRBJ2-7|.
CASSPRGRGVYPSSYEQYF
TGTGCCAGCAGCCCTCGGGGCAGGGGGGTTTATCCTAGCTCCTACGAGCAGTACTTC
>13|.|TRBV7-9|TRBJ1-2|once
CASSAGGMSGYTF
TGTGCCAGCAGCGCAGGTGGTATGTCCGGCTACACCTTC
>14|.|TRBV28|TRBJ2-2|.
CASSLGGFTGELFF
TGTGCCAGCAGTCTCGGAGGGTTCACCGGGGAGCTGTTTTTT
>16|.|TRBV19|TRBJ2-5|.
CASSIRRVTSRETQYF
TGTGCCAGTAGTATTAGGAGGGTGACTAGTAGAGAGACCCAGTACTTC
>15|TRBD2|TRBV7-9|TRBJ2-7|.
CASSLELAGGPEQYF
TGTGCCAGCAGCTTAGAACTAGCGGGAGGGCCCGAGCAGTACTTC
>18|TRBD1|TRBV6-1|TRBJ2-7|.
CASSGGRGIRDRAYEQYF
TGTGCCAGCAGTGGGGGCAGGGGGATCCGGGACAGGGCCTACGAGCAGTACTTC
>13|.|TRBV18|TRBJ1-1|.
CASSSSRGIEAFF
TGTGCCAGCTCCTCGAGTAGGGGAATTGAAGCTTTCTTT
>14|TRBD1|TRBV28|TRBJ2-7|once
CASSYHRGWDEQYF
TGTGCCAGCAGTTACCACAGGGGCTGGGACGAGCAGTACTTC
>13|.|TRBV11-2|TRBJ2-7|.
CASSLVLGGEQYF
TGTGCCAGCAGCTTAGTTCTGGGCGGGGAGCAGTACTTC
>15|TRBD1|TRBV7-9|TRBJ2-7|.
CASSLMGTGSYEQYF
TGTGCCAGCAGCCTTATGGGGACAGGCTCCTACGAGCAGTACTTC
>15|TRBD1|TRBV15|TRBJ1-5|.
CATSGPDRVGQPQHF
TGTGCCACCAGCGGCCCGGACAGGGTCGGCCAGCCCCAGCATTTT
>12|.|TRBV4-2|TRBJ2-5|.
CASSQQEETQYF
TGTGCCAGCAGCCAACAGGAAGAGACCCAGTACTTC
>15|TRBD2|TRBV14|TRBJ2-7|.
CASSHYPGGVDEQYF
TGTGCCAGCAGCCATTATCCGGGGGGAGTCGACGAGCAGTACTTC
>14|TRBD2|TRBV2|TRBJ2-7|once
CASTETGGASEQYF
TGTGCCAGCACCGAAACCGGGGGGGCGTCCGAGCAGTACTTC
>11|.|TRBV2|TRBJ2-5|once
CASRGGETQYF
TGTGCCAGCAGGGGGGGAGAGACCCAGTACTTC
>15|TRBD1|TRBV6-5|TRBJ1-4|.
CASLTGDANLEKLFF
TGTGCCAGCCTGACAGGGGATGCAAATTTAGAAAAACTGTTTTTT
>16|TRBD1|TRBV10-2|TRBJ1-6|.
CATTPFGTANNSPLHF
TGCGCCACTACTCCTTTCGGGACAGCCAATAATTCACCCCTCCACTTT
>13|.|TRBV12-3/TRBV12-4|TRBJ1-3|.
CASSRDSGNTIYF
TGTGCCAGCAGTCGGGACTCTGGAAACACCATATATTTT
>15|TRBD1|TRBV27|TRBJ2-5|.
CASSSGGAGLETQYF
TGTGCCAGCAGTTCAGGGGGCGCCGGCTTGGAGACCCAGTACTTC
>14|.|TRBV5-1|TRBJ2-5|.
CASSIQGIQETQYF
TGCGCCAGCAGCATACAGGGTATCCAAGAGACCCAGTACTTC
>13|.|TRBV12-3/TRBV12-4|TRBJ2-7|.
CASSFRQAYEQYF
TGTGCCAGCAGTTTCAGGCAAGCCTACGAGCAGTACTTC
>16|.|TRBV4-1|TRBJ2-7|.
CASSQDHLGGSYEQYF
TGCGCCAGCAGCCAAGATCATCTGGGGGGCTCCTACGAGCAGTACTTC
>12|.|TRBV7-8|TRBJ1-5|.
CASSLRGQPQHF
TGTGCCAGCAGCTTAAGGGGCCAGCCCCAGCATTTT
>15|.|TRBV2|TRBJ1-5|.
CASSVGGAGNQPQHF
TGTGCCAGCAGTGTTGGGGGGGCAGGCAATCAGCCCCAGCATTTT
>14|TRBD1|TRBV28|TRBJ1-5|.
CASRTGEVGQPQHF
TGTGCCAGCAGGACAGGGGAGGTCGGTCAGCCCCAGCATTTT
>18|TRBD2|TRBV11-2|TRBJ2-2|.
CASSLDFSGGTDTGELFF
TGTGCCAGCAGCTTAGATTTTAGCGGGGGGACCGACACCGGGGAGCTGTTTTTT
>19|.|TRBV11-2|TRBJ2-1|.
CASSLRAGVGGSSYNEQFF
TGTGCCAGCAGCTTACGGGCGGGAGTAGGGGGGAGCTCCTACAATGAGCAGTTCTTC
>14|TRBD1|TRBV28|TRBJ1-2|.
CASRLIQGAVGYTF
TGTGCCAGCAGACTCATACAGGGGGCGGTTGGCTACACCTTC
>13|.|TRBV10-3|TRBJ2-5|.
CAISQTGQETQYF
TGTGCCATCAGCCAGACAGGACAAGAGACCCAGTACTTC
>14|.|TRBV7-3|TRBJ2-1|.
CASSAPGSGNEQFF
TGTGCCAGCAGCGCGCCGGGGAGCGGCAATGAGCAGTTCTTC
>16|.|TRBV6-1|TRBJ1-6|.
CASSERTNAGGSPLHF
TGTGCCAGCAGTGAAAGGACTAACGCAGGTGGTTCACCCCTCCACTTT
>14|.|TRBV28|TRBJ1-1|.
CASSLGGTVAEAFF
TGTGCCAGCAGTTTGGGGGGGACGGTTGCTGAAGCTTTCTTT
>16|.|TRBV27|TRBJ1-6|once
CASSLWGPSYNSPLHF
TGTGCCAGCAGCCTATGGGGGCCCTCCTATAATTCACCCCTCCACTTT
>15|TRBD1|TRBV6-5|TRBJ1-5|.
CASRRQGAWNQPQHF
TGTGCCAGCAGAAGACAGGGGGCTTGGAATCAGCCCCAGCATTTT
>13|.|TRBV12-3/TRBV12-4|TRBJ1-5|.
CASSLDRDQPQHF
TGTGCCAGCAGTTTAGACCGGGATCAGCCCCAGCATTTT
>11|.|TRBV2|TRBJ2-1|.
CASSPRSEQFF
TGTGCCAGCAGCCCTCGGAGTGAGCAGTTCTTC
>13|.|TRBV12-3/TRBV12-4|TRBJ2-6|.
CASAFSGANVLTF
TGTGCCAGTGCGTTCTCTGGGGCCAACGTCCTGACTTTC